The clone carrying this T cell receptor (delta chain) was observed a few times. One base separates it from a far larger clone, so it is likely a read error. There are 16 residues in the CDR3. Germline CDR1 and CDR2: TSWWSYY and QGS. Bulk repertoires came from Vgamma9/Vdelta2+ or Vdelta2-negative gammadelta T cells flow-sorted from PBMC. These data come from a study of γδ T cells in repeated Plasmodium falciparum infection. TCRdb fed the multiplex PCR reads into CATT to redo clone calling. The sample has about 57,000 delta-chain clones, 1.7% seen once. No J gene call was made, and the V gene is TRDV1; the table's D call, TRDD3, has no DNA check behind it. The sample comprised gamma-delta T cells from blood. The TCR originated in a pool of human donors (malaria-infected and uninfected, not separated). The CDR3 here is CALGDLGDFITDKLIF. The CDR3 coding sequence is TGTGCTCTTGGGGATCTAGGGGATTTCATCACCGATAAGCTCATCTTT.